This TCR beta chain was sequenced in a study of cytomegalovirus exposure and HLA in healthy donors. Germline V lookup: CDR1 MNHNS, CDR2 SASEGT. This CDR3 is 16 amino acids long. With 60 Vbeta and 13 Jbeta primers, the PCR was carried out. Some clones are missing from TCRdb's copy, which holds only in-frame ones; the method was immunoSEQ multiplex PCR. The sample shows fewer than 200,000 clones, about four fifths of them seen only once. A few counts support this clone. One end of the junction varies from germline; a read error may be responsible. This chain uses TRBV6-1 with TRBJ1-4; maybe TRBD1 (6 bases). Source material: PBMCs. The TCR originated in a woman under 30 in good health and CMV-seronegative. CDR3 sequence reads: CASREGQSATNEKLFF. DNA of the CDR3: TGTGCCAGCAGGGAAGGACAGAGTGCAACTAATGAAAAACTGTTTTTT.